This T cell receptor (beta chain) was profiled in a study of T cell repertoires in cytomegalovirus infection. Study details: It can be stated that public TCR beta signatures indicated CMV infection as well as a matching HLA type.

Each CDR3 protein is one row after TCRdb ran MiXCR on the reads. The top ten hold roughly 13% of the sample, which has approximately 400,000 distinct CDR3 sequences, approximately 30% seen once. The sample holds one count of this clonotype. The target antigen is unknown. Overall study results and limits: HLA-C-restricted CMV clonotypes gave the most frequent clonotype in two of eight donors.

V lost 6 bases and J 3 bases, leaving 12 bases between the germline ends. CDR1 is SGHRS and CDR2 is YFSETQ in the germline V gene. The CDR3 is made up of 13 amino acids. This receptor was identified in a human donor in good health (CMV status not recorded). Some clones in this sample may be carry-over from other donors' samples. Source material: PBMCs. The chain couples TRBV5-1 to TRBJ2-5, with D perhaps matching TRBD2 (5 bases). CDR3 nucleotides: TGCGCCAGCACCAAGGACGGGGAAGAGACCCAGTACTTC. Protein sequence: CASTKDGEETQYF.